A single sample is the source of the 3 T cell receptor beta chains below, sequenced in a study of blood T cell repertoires in COVID-19. Using immunoSEQ multiplex PCR, the repertoire was profiled, and TCRdb retains in-frame clones only, with some absent. In the table there are 350,000 or so clones, around four fifths of which are singletons. What was sequenced was peripheral blood. The receptor source for this set is a man between 25 and 39 years old with active or convalescent COVID-19.

The V gene is TRBV11-2, the J gene TRBJ2-2, with 9 bases matching TRBD2. Germline V lookup: CDR1 SGHAT, CDR2 FQNNGV. There are 14 residues in the CDR3. V dropped 6 bases and J dropped 5; count of bases not matched to a gene: 4. The CDR3 bases are TGTGCCAGCAGAGGTCTAGCGGGGACCGGGGAGCTGTTTTTT. Its protein product is CASRGLAGTGELFF. Variable domain in full (rest from reference TRBV11-2 and TRBJ2-2): EAGVAQSPRYKIIEKRQSVAFWCNPISGHATLYWYQQILGQGPKLLIQFQNNGVVDDSQLPKDRFSAERLKGVDSTLKIQPAKLEDSAVYLCASRGLAGTGELFFGEGSRLTVL.

This clone appeared once. The chain couples TRBV11-3 to TRBJ1-4; 11 bases are a match to TRBD1. CDR1 and CDR2 (germline): SGHNT, YENEEA. The CDR3 spans 14 residues. Trimming at V came to 5 bases and at J to 7 bases, leaving 3 bases not matched to a gene. DNA of the CDR3: TGTGCCAGCAGCCCAGGGACAGGGGGTGAAAAACTGTTTTTT. Amino acids: CASSPGTGGEKLFF.

This clone has a single count. The V call is TRBV4-1, the J call TRBJ1-2; D is unclear. The CDR3 loop spans 15 amino acids. V lost 0 bases and J lost 7, with 15 bases in between. The V gene's germline CDR1 is MGHRA and CDR2 YSYEKL. CDR3 DNA: TGCGCCAGCAGCCAAGAGGGAGTCGGGTTCGGTGGCTACACCTTC. Protein: CASSQEGVGFGGYTF.